The text below deals with one T cell receptor (beta chain). This specimen comes from a study of blood T cell repertoires in COVID-19. Study as a whole: Collection of acute and convalescent COVID-19 samples took place in the United States, Italy and Spain. From T cells, B-cell-depleted T cells, or PBMCs came the material, which was cDNA or gDNA.

Recruited during active infection, patients (from Seattle) were subsequently followed longitudinally. The repertoire was sequenced with immunoSEQ multiplex PCR; TCRdb's copy has only in-frame clones and lacks some. Here the sample spans under 300,000 clones, around 84% being singletons. Per the germline V gene, CDR1 is SGDLS and CDR2 is YYNGEE. V was clipped by 5 bases and J by 7 bases, with 18 bases between them. This CDR3 is built from 14 residues. The clonotype originates from a human donor with COVID-19, enrolled during active disease. The donor label of this sample is uncertain. Sequencing was carried out using peripheral blood. This chain connects TRBV9 to TRBJ1-2, with D unresolved. The CDR3 DNA follows: TGTGCCAGCAGTGGGCTCGCCCAAGGAAGTGGCTACACCTTC. Its translation: CASSGLAQGSGYTF.